This T cell receptor beta chain was documented in a study of T cell changes during pregnancy in multiple sclerosis. The CDR3 totals 15 residues. Germline V CDR1 and CDR2: LNHNV, YYDKDF (reference sequence). Trimming removed 3 bases from V and 3 bases from J; junction bases left unmatched: 4. TCRdb keeps only in-frame clones here, not all; method: immunoSEQ multiplex PCR. The table includes 45,000 to 65,000 clones, 80% to 95% detected once. The table lists this clone with a count of one. The origin of this receptor is a female donor with multiple sclerosis, enrolled in a pregnancy study. Sequenced here: CD4+ T cells from peripheral blood mononuclear cells, sampled in the second trimester of pregnancy. The rearrangement links TRBV15 to TRBJ1-4; 7 bases agree with TRBD1. The CDR3, as DNA: TGTGCCACCAGCAGGAACAGGGGTGCTAATGAAAAACTGTTTTTT. This encodes CATSRNRGANEKLFF.